The sequence of this TCR beta chain was determined in a study of blood T cell repertoires in COVID-19. In the study overall: Some COVID-19 samples were acute and others convalescent; all came from the United States, Italy and Spain. T cells, B-cell-depleted T cells, or PBMCs provided the cDNA or gDNA that served as material.

In the original processing: Nucleated cell counts were estimated from reference gene primer amplification. Libraries were prepared by immunoSEQ multiplex PCR; TCRdb keeps only in-frame clonotypes and omits some of them. Clone size and the V and J calls come from that table; the DNA yielded D and trimming. This sample carries around 370,000 clones, under 95% of them seen once, and the ten largest clones take more than 3%. Sequences were obtained from peripheral blood. This TCR came from a woman aged 18 to 35 who had recovered from COVID-19.

The CDR3 DNA is TGTGCCAGCAAGGAACAGCCTAATCAGCCCCAGCATTTT. It yields the protein CASKEQPNQPQHF. The V call is TRBV2, the J call TRBJ1-5, with no clear D. Trimming left V 7 bases short and J 4 bases short, with 11 bases between. The CDR3 consists of 13 residues. Germline CDR1 SNHLY, CDR2 FYNNEI.